A single sample is the source of the 29 T cell receptor beta chains below, sequenced in a study of CD4 T cells in relation to SARS-CoV-2 and coronaviruses. CD4+ T cells from unexposed donors were obtained before the COVID-19 pandemic (2011-2018). CD4+ T cells were isolated from the cells after 10 days of culture. Their specific antigens are unknown. Method: immunoSEQ multiplex PCR; TCRdb's copy keeps in-frame clones and lacks some. The sample carries roughly 29,000 clones, about 73% recorded once. The sequencing sample was made of CD4+ T cells from PBMCs, cultured in vitro. These receptors all come from a human donor in good health.

The rearrangement uses TRBV5-1 and TRBJ1-4; D possibly corresponds to TRBD1 (5 bases). Between the trimmed V and J ends, which lost 0 bases and 3 bases, there was a span of 9 bases. In germline, CDR1 is SGHRS, CDR2 YFSETQ. This CDR3 is built from 15 residues. The CDR3 sequence: CASSLVQGANEKLFF. Here the CDR3 DNA reads TGCGCCAGCAGCTTGGTCCAGGGCGCTAATGAAAAACTGTTTTTT.

V usage is TRBV2 and J usage is TRBJ1-4; D remains unclear. Per germline, CDR1 SNHLY and CDR2 FYNNEI. The CDR3 is 14 amino acids. V was clipped by 6 bases and J by 0 bases, with 8 bases between them. CDR3 in DNA: TGTGCCAGCAGCGCCGTTGCAACTAATGAAAAACTGTTTTTT. Its protein is CASSAVATNEKLFF.

This clone was observed a handful of times. The chain couples TRBV11-3 to TRBJ1-3; 7 nucleotides match TRBD1. Germline V CDR1 and CDR2: SGHNT, YENEEA. V lost 5 bases, J lost 4 bases, and 5 bases stayed unmatched. There are 14 residues in the CDR3. This chain's CDR3 is CASSPTGPGNTIYF. Written as DNA, the CDR3 is TGTGCCAGCAGCCCGACAGGGCCCGGAAACACCATATATTTT. Full variable domain (outside the CDR3, taken from reference TRBV11-3 and TRBJ1-3): EAGVVQSPRYKIIEKKQPVAFWCNPISGHNTLYWYLQNLGQGPELLIRYENEEAVDDSQLPKDRFSAERLKGVDSTLKIQPAELGDSAVYLCASSPTGPGNTIYFGEGSWLTVV.

This clone came up once. This chain connects TRBV4-3 to TRBJ2-1, with TRBD2 identical over 12 bases. The CDR3 consists of 16 residues. Germline CDR1 reads LGHNA; CDR2 reads YSLEER. Losses at the gene ends were 5 bases for V and 6 bases for J; bases not matched to a gene: 8. CDR3 coding DNA: TGCGCCAGCAGCAGCCAGACTAGCGGGAGTTCCAATGAGCAGTTCTTC. Translated, it gives CASSSQTSGSSNEQFF.

The chain couples TRBV6-2 or TRBV6-3 to TRBJ1-2; D gene ambiguous. The CDR3 has 14 residues. The V end lost 0 bases, the J end lost 8 bases, and 13 bases lay between the germline ends. From germline, CDR1 is MNHEY and CDR2 SVGEGT. DNA of the CDR3: TGTGCCAGCAGTTACTCGAGAGGGTCTTACGGCTACACCTTC. This translates into CASSYSRGSYGYTF.

This chain joins TRBV4-1 and TRBJ2-7; D is possibly TRBD1 (6 bases). Germline loops: CDR1 MGHRA, CDR2 YSYEKL. The CDR3 is 16 residues long. Trimming pared 1 base from V and 2 bases from J, leaving 15 bases between. This CDR3 is CASSQGGGLETYEQYF. CDR3 in DNA: TGCGCCAGCAGCCAAGGAGGGGGTCTGGAGACCTACGAGCAGTACTTC.

The gene calls are TRBV7-8 and TRBJ2-3; 11 bases align to TRBD1. Germline trimming cut 0 bases from V and 2 bases from J; bases unmatched to any gene: 1. The CDR3 extends over 16 amino acids. Germline CDR1 SGHVS, CDR2 FQNEAQ. CDR3 loop: CASSLADRGHTDTQYF. In DNA, the CDR3 is TGTGCCAGCAGCTTAGCGGACAGGGGGCACACAGATACGCAGTATTTT.

V gene TRBV7-8 combines with J gene TRBJ1-1, with 10 bases that match TRBD1. The V segment lost 5 bases and the J segment 3 bases; nucleotides outside the gene matches: 6. This CDR3 has 15 amino acids. Germline values: CDR1 SGHVS, CDR2 FQNEAQ. As DNA, the CDR3 is TGTGCCAGCAGCGTGGGGACAGGGGTCGACACTGAAGCTTTCTTT. This translates into CASSVGTGVDTEAFF.

The V call is TRBV5-1, the J call TRBJ1-3; 8 positions match TRBD1. Looked up from germline, CDR1 is SGHRS and CDR2 is YFSETQ. The V gene end was trimmed by 4 bases and the J gene end by 4 bases; junction bases not matched to a gene: 16. This CDR3 has 18 residues. CDR3 sequence reads: CASSQGQATRTLGNTIYF. Written as DNA, the CDR3 is TGCGCCAGCAGCCAGGGACAGGCCACCCGAACCCTGGGAAACACCATATATTTT.

Only one count was recorded for this clone. The J gene is TRBJ2-2, the V gene TRBV9; 8 nucleotides agree with TRBD2. J gave up 4 bases and V 5 bases, and 13 bases lay outside the gene matches. The length of the CDR3 is 17 residues. Germline V gene data show CDR1 as SGDLS and CDR2 as YYNGEE. This CDR3 is CASSKDYLAGGTGELFF. As DNA, the CDR3 is TGTGCCAGCAGTAAAGATTATTTGGCGGGGGGCACCGGGGAGCTGTTTTTT.

This chain joins TRBV4-1 and TRBJ2-5; D unclear. The germline V gene encodes CDR1 MGHRA and CDR2 YSYEKL. The CDR3 spans 13 residues. V lost 4 bases and J 5 bases, leaving 11 bases between the germline ends. The CDR3 region is CASSRVLGETQYF. DNA for the CDR3: TGCGCCAGCAGCCGCGTCCTCGGGGAGACCCAGTACTTC.

This clone was seen a handful of times. V is TRBV4-2 and J is TRBJ1-5; weak D call: TRBD1 (6 bases). From germline, CDR1 is LGHNA and CDR2 YNFKEQ. V lost 0 bases, J lost 7 bases, and 16 bases lay in between. The CDR3 contains 16 residues. The CDR3 spells CASSQDHGGAGQPQHF. Here the CDR3 DNA reads TGTGCCAGCAGCCAAGATCATGGGGGGGCAGGGCAGCCCCAGCATTTT.

The chain couples TRBV19 to TRBJ1-4; D is possibly TRBD1 (5 bases). V was trimmed by 3 bases and J by 4 bases, leaving 6 bases between them. CDR1 and CDR2 (germline): LNHDA, SQIVND (reference sequence). This CDR3 region has 13 residues. This CDR3 is CASSMTVNEKLFF. CDR3 nucleotide sequence: TGTGCCAGTAGTATGACAGTTAATGAAAAACTGTTTTTT.

The rearrangement joins TRBV11-2 to TRBJ1-1, with D perhaps TRBD1 (6 bases). V gave up 10 bases and J gave up 1 base, with 13 bases separating them. Germline V gives CDR1 SGHAT, CDR2 FQNNGV. The CDR3 runs 13 residues. CDR3: CAIGGGSNTEAFF. CDR3 nucleotide sequence: TGTGCCATCGGAGGGGGGTCGAACACTGAAGCTTTCTTT.

This clone showed up just a few times. This chain uses TRBV6-5 with TRBJ2-2, with 8 positions matching TRBD1. The CDR3 has 14 amino acids. Germline CDR1 and CDR2: MNHEY and SVGAGI. V trimming: 7 bases; J trimming: 2 bases; junction bases outside the gene matches: 3. The CDR3 spells CASNGQGNTGELFF. The CDR3 DNA is TGTGCCAGCAATGGACAGGGCAACACCGGGGAGCTGTTTTTT.

This rearrangement joins TRBV6-1 to TRBJ1-3; D unclear. The V gene lost 1 base and the J gene lost 2 bases, with 9 bases spanning the gap. This CDR3 spans 15 amino acids. Germline V gene data show CDR1 as MNHNS and CDR2 as SASEGT. The CDR3 spells CASSEGGWPGNTIYF. The CDR3 DNA follows: TGTGCCAGCAGTGAAGGGGGTTGGCCTGGAAACACCATATATTTT.

The CDR3 DNA follows: TGTGCCAGCAGCACCTCGACTAGCGCTACGCAGTATTTT. This translates into CASSTSTSATQYF. This chain connects TRBV9 to TRBJ2-3, with 8 bases lining up with TRBD2. V shed 4 bases and J 8 bases; nucleotides not matched to a gene: 6. Germline CDR1 reads SGDLS; CDR2 reads YYNGEE. The CDR3 has 13 residues.

As DNA, the CDR3 is TGTGCCAGCAGCTCAGTATCAGGGGGCGAGCAGTACTTC. It codes for CASSSVSGGEQYF. The rearrangement links TRBV6-5 to TRBJ2-7; 7 bases line up with TRBD1. Germline trimming cut 6 bases from V and 6 bases from J; bases unmatched to any gene: 8. The CDR3 totals 13 residues. Germline V gene lookup returns CDR1 MNHEY and CDR2 SVGAGI.

This clone was seen more than once but under ten times. The chain joins TRBV5-8 to TRBJ2-1, with D uncertain. Per germline, CDR1 SGHTS and CDR2 YDEGEE. Trimming left V 0 bases short and J 3 bases short, with 7 bases between. The CDR3 is made up of 14 amino acids. CDR3 amino acids: CASSLGHNYNEQFF. The CDR3 nucleotides are TGTGCCAGCAGCTTGGGGCATAACTACAATGAGCAGTTCTTC.

In the case of this clone: Relative to the germline gene, one junction end is altered; a read error may explain this. This chain connects TRBV5-1 to TRBJ2-7; D is possibly TRBD2 (6 bases). Germline V gene sequence: CDR1 SGHRS, CDR2 YFSETQ. The CDR3 is 17 residues long. This CDR3 reads CASSLGGVGQLGYEQYF. DNA for the CDR3: TGCGCCAGCAGCTTGGGGGGGGTGGGCCAACTAGGCTACGAGCAATACTTC.

The chain employs TRBV19 and TRBJ1-2; TRBD1 matches at 10 bases. Germline CDR1 LNHDA, CDR2 SQIVND (reference sequence). The V gene end was trimmed by 5 bases and the J gene end by 4 bases; junction bases not matched to a gene: 7. This CDR3 is 15 amino acids long. CDR3 sequence (DNA): TGTGCCAGTAGTTCCTTAAGGACAGGGGGCTATGGCTACACCTTC. Its protein product is CASSSLRTGGYGYTF.

In this sample, this clone turned up a few times. The chain links TRBV18 to TRBJ2-5; maybe TRBD2 (5 bases). From germline, CDR1 is KGHSH and CDR2 LQKENI. The CDR3 length is 13 residues. The ends were cut back, 5 bases at V and 2 bases at J, with 9 bases in the middle. CDR3 coding DNA: TGTGCCAGCTCAGAGGGAAGTCAAGAGACCCAGTACTTC. Its translation: CASSEGSQETQYF. Full variable domain (missing parts from reference TRBV18 and TRBJ2-5): NAGVMQNPRHLVRRRGQEARLRCSPMKGHSHVYWYRQLPEEGLKFMVYLQKENIIDESGMPKERFSAEFPKEGPSILRIQQVVRGDSAAYFCASSEGSQETQYFGPGTRLLVL.

The chain couples TRBV12-3 or TRBV12-4 to TRBJ1-1, with D possibly being TRBD1 (5 bases). The CDR3 loop spans 13 amino acids. V lost 3 bases, J lost 4 bases, and 9 bases lay in between. The DNA of the CDR3 is TGTGCCAGCAGTTTCCAGGGAGGCACTGAAGCTTTCTTT. Encoded protein: CASSFQGGTEAFF.

This chain connects TRBV18 to TRBJ2-2, with 8 bases fitting TRBD2. The CDR3 covers 15 residues. V lost 3 bases and J lost 4; bases outside the gene matches: 4. Germline V CDR1 and CDR2: KGHSH, LQKENI. The CDR3 bases are TGTGCCAGCTCACCTACGGGGGGGCTCACCGGGGAGCTGTTTTTT. It is translated as CASSPTGGLTGELFF.

By its share, this clone is medium-sized. J is TRBJ2-2 and V is TRBV5-1; 7 nucleotides match TRBD2. The length of the CDR3 is 15 residues. The V gene's germline CDR1 is SGHRS and CDR2 YFSETQ. The V gene end was trimmed by 5 bases and the J gene end by 2 bases; junction bases not matched to a gene: 6. CDR3 residues: CASRQGLGNTGELFF. The CDR3 DNA reads TGCGCCAGCAGACAAGGACTAGGAAACACCGGGGAGCTGTTTTTT.

This clone was counted once. DNA for the CDR3: TGTGCCAGCAGCTTAGTCCCACAGGGGACTTTTGATAATTCACCCCTCCACTTT. Encoded protein: CASSLVPQGTFDNSPLHF. The chain is built from TRBV7-2 and TRBJ1-6; 7 nucleotides match TRBD1. Germline V lookup: CDR1 SGHTA, CDR2 FQGNSA. The CDR3 is 18 amino acids. V trimming: 1 base; J trimming: 5 bases; junction bases outside the gene matches: 11.

The V gene is TRBV3-1 (or the pseudogene TRBV3-2), the J gene TRBJ2-7, with TRBD2 matching 9 bases. The ends lost 3 bases at V and 2 bases at J; junction bases unmatched: 11. This CDR3 is 17 amino acids long. Looked up from germline, CDR1 is LGHDT and CDR2 is YNNKEL (reference sequence). In nucleotides, the CDR3 is TGTGCCAGCAGCCAGACCATTATTCTAGCGGGGACCTACGAGCAGTACTTC. It encodes CASSQTIILAGTYEQYF.

The chain links TRBV4-3 to TRBJ2-5; 12 bases are a match to TRBD2. J was trimmed by 5 bases and V by 2 bases; bases with no gene match: 15. The germline V gene has CDR1 LGHNA and CDR2 YSLEER. This CDR3 has 19 amino acids. DNA of the CDR3: TGCGCCAGCAGCCAACTAATGACGCGACTAGCGGGAGAAGTGGAGACCCAGTACTTC. Residues: CASSQLMTRLAGEVETQYF.

This rearrangement joins TRBV28 to TRBJ1-2; 11 bases line up with TRBD1. The germline CDR1 and CDR2 sequences are MDHEN and SYDVKM. The CDR3 is made up of 14 amino acids. V shed 2 bases, J shed 5 bases, and the junction held 1 base outside the gene matches. The DNA for the CDR3 is TGTGCCAGCAGTTTAGGACAGGGGGCTTATGGCTACACCTTC. Protein: CASSLGQGAYGYTF.